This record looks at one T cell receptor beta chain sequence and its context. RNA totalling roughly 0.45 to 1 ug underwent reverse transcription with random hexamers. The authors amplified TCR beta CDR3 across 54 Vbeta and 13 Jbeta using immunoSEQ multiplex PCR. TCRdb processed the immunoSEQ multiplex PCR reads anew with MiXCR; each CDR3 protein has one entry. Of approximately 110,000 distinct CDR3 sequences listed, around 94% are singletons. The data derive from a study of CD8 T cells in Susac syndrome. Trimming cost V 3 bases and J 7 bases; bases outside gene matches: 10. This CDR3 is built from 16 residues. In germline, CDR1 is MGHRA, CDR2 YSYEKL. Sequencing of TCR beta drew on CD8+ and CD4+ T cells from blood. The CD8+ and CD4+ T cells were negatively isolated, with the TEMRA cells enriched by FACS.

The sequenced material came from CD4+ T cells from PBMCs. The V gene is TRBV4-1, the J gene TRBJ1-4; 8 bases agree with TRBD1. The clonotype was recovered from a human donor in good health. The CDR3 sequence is CASSHQPGGLGEKLFF. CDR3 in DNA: TGCGCCAGCAGCCACCAACCAGGGGGCCTTGGTGAAAAACTGTTTTTT.